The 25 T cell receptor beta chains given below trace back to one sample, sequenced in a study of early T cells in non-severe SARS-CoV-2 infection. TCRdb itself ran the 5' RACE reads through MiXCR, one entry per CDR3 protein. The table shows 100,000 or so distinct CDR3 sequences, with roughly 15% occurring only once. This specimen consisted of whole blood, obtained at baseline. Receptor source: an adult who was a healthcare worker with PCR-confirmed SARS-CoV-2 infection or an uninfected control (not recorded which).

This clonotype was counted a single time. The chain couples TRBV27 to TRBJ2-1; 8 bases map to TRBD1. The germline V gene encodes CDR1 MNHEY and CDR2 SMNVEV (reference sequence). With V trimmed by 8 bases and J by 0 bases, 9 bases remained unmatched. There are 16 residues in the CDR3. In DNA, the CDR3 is TGTGCCAGCGGACAGGGACCACTGAGCTCCTACAATGAGCAGTTCTTC. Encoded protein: CASGQGPLSSYNEQFF.

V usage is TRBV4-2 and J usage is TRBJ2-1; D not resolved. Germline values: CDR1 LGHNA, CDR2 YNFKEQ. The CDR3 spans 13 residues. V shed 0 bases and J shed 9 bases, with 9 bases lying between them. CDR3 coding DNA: TGTGCCAGCAGCCAAGAGTGGTACGGTGAGCAGTTCTTC. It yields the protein CASSQEWYGEQFF.

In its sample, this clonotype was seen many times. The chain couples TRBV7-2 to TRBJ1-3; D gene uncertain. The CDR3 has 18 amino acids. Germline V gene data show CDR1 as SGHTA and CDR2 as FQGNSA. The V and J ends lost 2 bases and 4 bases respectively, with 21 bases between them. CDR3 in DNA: TGTGCCAGCAGCTTATCGATCTCGGGGTCTGGCTCAGGAAACACCATATATTTT. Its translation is CASSLSISGSGSGNTIYF.

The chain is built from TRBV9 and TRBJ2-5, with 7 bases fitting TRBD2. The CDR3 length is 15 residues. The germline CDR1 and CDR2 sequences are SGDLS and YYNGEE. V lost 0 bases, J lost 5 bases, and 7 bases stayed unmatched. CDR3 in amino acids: CASSVETSNGETQYF. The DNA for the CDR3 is TGTGCCAGCAGCGTAGAGACTAGCAACGGGGAGACCCAGTACTTC. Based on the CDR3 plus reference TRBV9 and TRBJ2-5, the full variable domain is DSGVTQTPKHLITATGQRVTLRCSPRSGDLSVYWYQQSLDQGLQFLIQYYNGEERAKGNILERFSAQQFPDLHSELNLSSLELGDSALYFCASSVETSNGETQYFGPGTRLLVL.

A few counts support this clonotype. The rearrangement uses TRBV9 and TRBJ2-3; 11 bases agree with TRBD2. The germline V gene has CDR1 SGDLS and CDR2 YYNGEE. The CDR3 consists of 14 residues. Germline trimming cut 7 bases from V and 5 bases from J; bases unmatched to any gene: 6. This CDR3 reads CASGSGRAVDTQYF. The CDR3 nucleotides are TGTGCCAGCGGTAGCGGGAGGGCCGTAGATACGCAGTATTTT.

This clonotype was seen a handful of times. CDR3 in DNA: TGTGCCAGCAGCCCGGGTGCGCAGTATTTT. Amino acid sequence: CASSPGAQYF. V usage is TRBV7-9 and J usage is TRBJ2-3; D unclear. With 5 bases removed from V and 10 bases from J, the gap between germline ends came to 7 bases. The germline CDR1 and CDR2 sequences are SEHNR and FQNEAQ (reference sequence). This CDR3 contains 10 residues.

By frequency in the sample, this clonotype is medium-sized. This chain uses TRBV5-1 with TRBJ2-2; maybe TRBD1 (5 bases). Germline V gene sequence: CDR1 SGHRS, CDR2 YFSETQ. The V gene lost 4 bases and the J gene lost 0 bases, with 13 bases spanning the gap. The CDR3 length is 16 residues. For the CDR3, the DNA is TGCGCCAGCAGCGCCAGACAGAATCCGAACACCGGGGAGCTGTTTTTT. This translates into CASSARQNPNTGELFF. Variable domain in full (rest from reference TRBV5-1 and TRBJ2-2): KAGVTQTPRYLIKTRGQQVTLSCSPISGHRSVSWYQQTPGQGLQFLFEYFSETQRNKGNFPGRFSGRQFSNSRSEMNVSTLELGDSALYLCASSARQNPNTGELFFGEGSRLTVL.

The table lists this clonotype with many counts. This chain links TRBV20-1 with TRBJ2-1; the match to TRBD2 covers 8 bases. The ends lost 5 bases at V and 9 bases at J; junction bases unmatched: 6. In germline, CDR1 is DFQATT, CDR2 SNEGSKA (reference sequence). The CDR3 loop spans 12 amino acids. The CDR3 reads CSASGGPSEQFF. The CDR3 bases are TGCAGTGCTTCGGGGGGGCCAAGTGAGCAGTTCTTC.

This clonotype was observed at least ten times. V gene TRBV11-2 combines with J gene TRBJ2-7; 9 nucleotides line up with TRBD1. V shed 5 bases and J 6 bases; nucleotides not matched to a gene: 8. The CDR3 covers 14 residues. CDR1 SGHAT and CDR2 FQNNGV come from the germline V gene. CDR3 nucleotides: TGTGCCAGCAGCCCCGGGACAGGGACTGGCGAGCAGTACTTC. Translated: CASSPGTGTGEQYF.

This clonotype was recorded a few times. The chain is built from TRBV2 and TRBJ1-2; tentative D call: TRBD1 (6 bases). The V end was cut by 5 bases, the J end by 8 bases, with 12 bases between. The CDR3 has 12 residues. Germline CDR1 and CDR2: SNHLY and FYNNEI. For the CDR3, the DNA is TGTGCCAGCAGTATGACAGGTCGCGGCTACACCTTC. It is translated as CASSMTGRGYTF.

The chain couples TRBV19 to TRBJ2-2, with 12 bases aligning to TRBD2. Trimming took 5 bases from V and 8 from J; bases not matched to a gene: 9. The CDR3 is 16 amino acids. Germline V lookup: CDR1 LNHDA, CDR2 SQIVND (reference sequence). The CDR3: CASSAPTSGRIGELFF. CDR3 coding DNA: TGTGCCAGTAGTGCCCCTACTAGCGGGAGGATTGGGGAGCTGTTTTTT. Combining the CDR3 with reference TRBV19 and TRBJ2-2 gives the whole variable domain DGGITQSPKYLFRKEGQNVTLSCEQNLNHDAMYWYRQDPGQGLRLIYYSQIVNDFQKGDIAEGYSVSREKKESFPLTVTSAQKNPTAFYLCASSAPTSGRIGELFFGEGSRLTVL.

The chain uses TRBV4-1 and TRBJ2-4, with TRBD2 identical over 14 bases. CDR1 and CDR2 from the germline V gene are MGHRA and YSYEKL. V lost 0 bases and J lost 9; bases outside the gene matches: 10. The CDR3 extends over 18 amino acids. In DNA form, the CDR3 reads TGCGCCAGCAGCCAAGATTTGGGGACTAGCGGGAGTGAAAGCATTCAGTACTTC. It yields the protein CASSQDLGTSGSESIQYF.

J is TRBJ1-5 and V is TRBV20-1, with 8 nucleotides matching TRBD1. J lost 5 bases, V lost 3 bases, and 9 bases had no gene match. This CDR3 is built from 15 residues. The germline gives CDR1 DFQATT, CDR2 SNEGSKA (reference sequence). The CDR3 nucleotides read TGCAGTGCTAGCTTTCAAGGACAGGGCTATCAGCCCCAGCATTTT. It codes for CSASFQGQGYQPQHF.

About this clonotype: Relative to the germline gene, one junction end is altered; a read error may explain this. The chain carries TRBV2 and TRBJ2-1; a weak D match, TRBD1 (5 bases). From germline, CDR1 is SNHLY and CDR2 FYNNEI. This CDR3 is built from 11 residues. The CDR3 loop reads CASSGGSRSVF. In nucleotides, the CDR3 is TGTGCCAGCAGTGGGGGCAGCCGCTCGGTCTTC.

In DNA, the CDR3 is TGTGCCAGCAGCCCGGGACTAGCTACCCGGGAGCAGTTCTTC. Its translation is CASSPGLATREQFF. This chain joins TRBV7-2 and TRBJ2-1, with TRBD2 matching over 9 bases. V was pared by 5 bases and J by 10 bases, with 9 bases of the junction left unmatched. Germline loops: CDR1 SGHTA, CDR2 FQGNSA. This CDR3 spans 14 amino acids. Using reference TRBV7-2 and TRBJ2-1 for the parts outside the CDR3, the full variable domain is GAGVSQSPSNKVTEKGKDVELRCDPISGHTALYWYRQSLGQGLEFLIYFQGNSAPDKSGLPSDRFSAERTGGSVSTLTIQRTQQEDSAVYLCASSPGLATREQFFGPGTRLTVL.

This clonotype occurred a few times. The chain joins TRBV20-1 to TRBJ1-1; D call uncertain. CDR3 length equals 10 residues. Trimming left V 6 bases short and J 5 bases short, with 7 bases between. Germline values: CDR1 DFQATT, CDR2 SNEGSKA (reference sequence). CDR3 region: CSASRTEAFF. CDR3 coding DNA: TGCAGTGCGTCTAGGACTGAAGCTTTCTTT.

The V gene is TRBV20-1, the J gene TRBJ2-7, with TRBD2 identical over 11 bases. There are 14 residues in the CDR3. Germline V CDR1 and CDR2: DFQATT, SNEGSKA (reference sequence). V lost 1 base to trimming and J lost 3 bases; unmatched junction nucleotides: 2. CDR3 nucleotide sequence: TGCAGTGCTAGAGTACTAGCGGGAGACTACGAGCAGTACTTC. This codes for CSARVLAGDYEQYF.

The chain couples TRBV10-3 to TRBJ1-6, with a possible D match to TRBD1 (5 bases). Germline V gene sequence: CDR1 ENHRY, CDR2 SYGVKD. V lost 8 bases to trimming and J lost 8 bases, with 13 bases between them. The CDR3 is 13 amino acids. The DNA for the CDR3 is TGTGCCATCGGGGACGGAGAATATTCACCCCTCCACTTT. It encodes CAIGDGEYSPLHF.

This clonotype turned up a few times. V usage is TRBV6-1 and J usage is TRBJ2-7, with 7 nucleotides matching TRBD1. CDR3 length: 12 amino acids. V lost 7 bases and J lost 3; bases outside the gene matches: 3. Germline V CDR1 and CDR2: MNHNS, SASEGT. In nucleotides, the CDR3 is TGTGCCAGCACGGACAGGCACTACGAGCAGTACTTC. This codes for CASTDRHYEQYF.

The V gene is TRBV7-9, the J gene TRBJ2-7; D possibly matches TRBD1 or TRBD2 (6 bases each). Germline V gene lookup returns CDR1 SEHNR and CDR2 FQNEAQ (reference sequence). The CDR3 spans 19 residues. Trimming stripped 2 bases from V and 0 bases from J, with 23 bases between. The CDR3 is CASSLSTRTGDNPSYEQYF. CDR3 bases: TGTGCCAGCAGCTTAAGTACGAGAACGGGGGACAACCCCTCCTACGAGCAGTACTTC.

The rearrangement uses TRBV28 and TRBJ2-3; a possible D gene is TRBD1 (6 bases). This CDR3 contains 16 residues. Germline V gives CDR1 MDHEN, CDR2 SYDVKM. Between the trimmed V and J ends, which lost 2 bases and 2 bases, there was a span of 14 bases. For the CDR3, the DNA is TGTGCCAGCAGTTTAACCCGGGACACTTTCACAGATACGCAGTATTTT. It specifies CASSLTRDTFTDTQYF.

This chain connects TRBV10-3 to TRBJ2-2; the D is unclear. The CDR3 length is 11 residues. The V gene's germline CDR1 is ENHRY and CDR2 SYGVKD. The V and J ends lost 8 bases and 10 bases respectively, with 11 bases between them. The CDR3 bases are TGTGCCATCTCGTCTGGGGTGGAGCTGTTTTTT. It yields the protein CAISSGVELFF.

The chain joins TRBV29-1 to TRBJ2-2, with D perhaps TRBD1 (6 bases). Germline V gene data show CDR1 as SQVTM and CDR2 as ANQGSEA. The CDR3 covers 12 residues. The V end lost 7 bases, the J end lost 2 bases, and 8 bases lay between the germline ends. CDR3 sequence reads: CSGDTNTGELFF. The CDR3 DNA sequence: TGCAGCGGGGACACCAACACCGGGGAGCTGTTTTTT.

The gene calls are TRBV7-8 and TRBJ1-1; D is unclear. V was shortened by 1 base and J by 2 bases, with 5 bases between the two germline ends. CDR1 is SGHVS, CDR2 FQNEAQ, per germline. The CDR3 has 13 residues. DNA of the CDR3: TGTGCCAGCAGCTTAGTAGGAAACACTGAAGCTTTCTTT. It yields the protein CASSLVGNTEAFF.

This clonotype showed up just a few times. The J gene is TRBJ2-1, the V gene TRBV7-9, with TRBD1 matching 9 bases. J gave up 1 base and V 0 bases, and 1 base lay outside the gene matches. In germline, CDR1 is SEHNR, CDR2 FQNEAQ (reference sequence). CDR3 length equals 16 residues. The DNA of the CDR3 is TGTGCCAGCAGCTTAGCCGGGACAGGGTCCTACAATGAGCAGTTCTTC. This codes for CASSLAGTGSYNEQFF.